One and the same sample provided the 15 T cell receptor beta chains below, sequenced in a study of identical twins. TCRdb reprocessed the 5' RACE reads via MiXCR and lists one record per CDR3 protein. The data contain around 490,000 distinct CDR3 sequences, roughly an eighth of them singletons. The same data also contributed to another study, on yellow fever vaccine responses in identical twins.

What was sequenced was CD4+ T cells sorted from blood. These receptors were collected from a woman under 30 in good health.

This clonotype was counted many times. V and J are TRBV5-6 and TRBJ2-1, with unresolved D. In germline, CDR1 is SGHDT, CDR2 YYEEEE. Trimming stripped 3 bases from V and 6 bases from J, with 10 bases between. The CDR3 runs to 13 residues. In nucleotides, the CDR3 is TGTGCCAGCAGCTGGGGTCGGGCCAATGAGCAGTTCTTC. Its protein product is CASSWGRANEQFF.

The chain recombines TRBV6-2 or TRBV6-3 with TRBJ2-1; 10 bases align to TRBD2. This CDR3 spans 17 amino acids. Germline V gene lookup returns CDR1 MNHEY and CDR2 SVGEGT. The V gene end was trimmed by 6 bases and the J gene end by 4 bases; junction bases not matched to a gene: 12. CDR3 in DNA: TGTGCCAGCAGCCCCTATAGGACTAGCGGACTTTACAATGAGCAGTTCTTC. It translates to CASSPYRTSGLYNEQFF.

This sequence joins TRBV7-9 and TRBJ2-3; D gene unclear. The CDR3 is 11 amino acids. Trimming left V 8 bases short and J 3 bases short, with 6 bases between. Per germline, CDR1 SEHNR and CDR2 FQNEAQ (reference sequence). In DNA form, the CDR3 reads TGTGCCAGCTTCTTAACAGATACGCAGTATTTT. Translating gives CASFLTDTQYF.

This rearrangement joins TRBV12-3 or TRBV12-4 to TRBJ2-2, with D perhaps matching TRBD1 (5 bases). The CDR3 totals 14 residues. Trimming took 8 bases from V and 4 from J, leaving 14 bases between them. DNA of the CDR3: TGTGCCAGCGGATTCAGGGCCGGCACCGGGGAGCTGTTTTTT. It encodes CASGFRAGTGELFF.

This clonotype showed up many times. The rearrangement uses TRBV28 and TRBJ2-7; D is unresolved. The CDR3 contains 16 residues. Trimming shortened V by 4 bases and J by 3 bases, and 19 bases separated the two germline ends. Germline CDR1 and CDR2: MDHEN and SYDVKM. CDR3 amino acids: CASSSLGGEMDYEQYF. The DNA of the CDR3 is TGTGCCAGCAGTTCCCTCGGTGGAGAAATGGACTACGAGCAGTACTTC.

The chain recombines TRBV29-1 with TRBJ1-1; D is possibly TRBD1 (5 bases). Germline CDR1 reads SQVTM; CDR2 reads ANQGSEA. There are 12 residues in the CDR3. Trimming cost V 7 bases and J 5 bases, with 14 bases left between them. The DNA of the CDR3 is TGCAGCGGCCGCAGGGAGGTTACTGAAGCTTTCTTT. This translates into CSGRREVTEAFF.

In its sample, this clonotype was seen many times. The gene calls are TRBV20-1 and TRBJ1-1; no definite D call. Germline V lookup: CDR1 DFQATT, CDR2 SNEGSKA (reference sequence). V was cut by 1 base and J by 0 bases, with 6 bases left in between. The CDR3 loop spans 13 amino acids. The chain's CDR3 is CSARGPVNTEAFF. CDR3 nucleotides: TGCAGTGCTAGAGGTCCAGTGAACACTGAAGCTTTCTTT.

This clonotype was seen many times. V and J are TRBV5-1 and TRBJ2-6; D gene unclear. V shed 0 bases and J shed 4 bases, with 8 bases lying between them. This CDR3 has 15 amino acids. The germline V gene encodes CDR1 SGHRS and CDR2 YFSETQ. CDR3 protein: CASSLEGNGANVLTF. The DNA of the CDR3 is TGCGCCAGCAGCTTGGAGGGCAACGGGGCCAACGTCCTGACTTTC. Together with reference TRBV5-1 and TRBJ2-6, the CDR3 gives the full variable domain: KAGVTQTPRYLIKTRGQQVTLSCSPISGHRSVSWYQQTPGQGLQFLFEYFSETQRNKGNFPGRFSGRQFSNSRSEMNVSTLELGDSALYLCASSLEGNGANVLTFGAGSRLTVL.

This clonotype was counted between two and nine times. The gene calls are TRBV4-1 and TRBJ2-7; 7 positions agree with TRBD2. The CDR3 runs 15 residues. Germline CDR1 and CDR2: MGHRA and YSYEKL. With 5 bases clipped from V and 0 bases from J, the junction kept 7 bases outside the gene matches. CDR3 sequence reads: CASSAIGTTSYEQYF. CDR3 in DNA: TGCGCCAGCAGCGCTATCGGGACTACCTCCTACGAGCAGTACTTC.

CDR3 in DNA: TGCGCCAGCAGCCTCCAGGGAGGAGCTCTACTTGACGAGCAGTACTTC. Translation: CASSLQGGALLDEQYF. The chain uses TRBV4-1 and TRBJ2-7; a weak D match, TRBD2 (6 bases). V lost 4 bases, J lost 5 bases, and 21 bases lay in between. The CDR3 contains 16 residues. Germline assignment: CDR1 MGHRA and CDR2 YSYEKL.

This chain links TRBV7-2 with TRBJ2-7; TRBD2 matches 8 bases. V trimming: 4 bases; J trimming: 2 bases; junction bases outside the gene matches: 4. This CDR3 comprises 14 residues. The V gene's germline CDR1 is SGHTA and CDR2 FQGNSA. This CDR3 is CASSSPGRAYEQYF. CDR3 DNA sequence: TGTGCCAGCAGCTCCCCCGGGAGGGCCTACGAGCAGTACTTC.

This clonotype was counted only a few times. The rearrangement links TRBV12-3 or TRBV12-4 to TRBJ2-2, with TRBD2 identical over 15 bases. Trimming cost V 5 bases and J 5 bases; bases outside gene matches: 0. CDR3 length: 15 amino acids. The CDR3 DNA sequence: TGTGCCAGCAGTGGACTAGCGGGGGGGACCGGGGAGCTGTTTTTT. It specifies CASSGLAGGTGELFF.

This rearrangement joins TRBV6-5 to TRBJ2-7; D could derive from TRBD1 or TRBD2 (5 bases each). The CDR3 sequence is 16 residues long. The V gene's germline CDR1 is MNHEY and CDR2 SVGAGI. Trimming removed 4 bases at V and 0 bases at J, with 16 bases between. The CDR3 protein is CASSWQGVHNSYEQYF. The CDR3 bases are TGTGCCAGCAGTTGGCAGGGAGTTCATAACTCCTACGAGCAGTACTTC.

The V and J genes are TRBV20-1 and TRBJ2-1, with D hard to call. Per germline, CDR1 DFQATT and CDR2 SNEGSKA (reference sequence). V was pared by 0 bases and J by 0 bases, with 15 bases between. This CDR3 is built from 17 residues. The CDR3 loop is CSARDYVTVASYNEQFF. DNA for the CDR3: TGCAGTGCTAGAGATTACGTGACCGTCGCCTCCTACAATGAGCAGTTCTTC.

This clonotype has only a few counts. This chain joins TRBV20-1 and TRBJ2-3; 12 positions agree with TRBD2. The germline gives CDR1 DFQATT, CDR2 SNEGSKA (reference sequence). The CDR3 loop spans 15 amino acids. The CDR3: CSPHLTSGGRDTQYF. The CDR3 bases are TGCAGCCCGCACCTTACTAGCGGGGGGCGGGATACGCAGTATTTT.